This T cell receptor (beta chain) came from a study of response to subunit inactivated influenza vaccine. The study's findings and limits: The authors suggested that every seasonal influenza vaccination recruits few new T cells.

Comments on this clonotype: The antigen is unknown.

TCRdb ran MiXCR on the RT-PCR reads and lists one entry per CDR3 protein. Of around 170,000 distinct CDR3 sequences detected, around 10% appear once; the ten largest clones hold roughly 33%. Per germline, CDR1 SGHNT and CDR2 YENEEA. The CDR3 loop spans 15 amino acids. V was trimmed by 1 base and J by 1 base, leaving 8 bases between them. V is TRBV11-3 and J is TRBJ1-5, with D unresolved. Material: CD8+ T cells sorted from PBMCs, obtained 23 months after vaccination. The clonotype comes from a man aged 50-75 years who received an inactivated influenza vaccine. The CDR3 region is CASSLVSESNQPQHF. The CDR3, as DNA: TGTGCCAGCAGCTTAGTTTCAGAGAGCAATCAGCCCCAGCATTTT. Full variable domain (missing parts from reference TRBV11-3 and TRBJ1-5): EAGVVQSPRYKIIEKKQPVAFWCNPISGHNTLYWYLQNLGQGPELLIRYENEEAVDDSQLPKDRFSAERLKGVDSTLKIQPAELGDSAVYLCASSLVSESNQPQHFGDGTRLSIL.